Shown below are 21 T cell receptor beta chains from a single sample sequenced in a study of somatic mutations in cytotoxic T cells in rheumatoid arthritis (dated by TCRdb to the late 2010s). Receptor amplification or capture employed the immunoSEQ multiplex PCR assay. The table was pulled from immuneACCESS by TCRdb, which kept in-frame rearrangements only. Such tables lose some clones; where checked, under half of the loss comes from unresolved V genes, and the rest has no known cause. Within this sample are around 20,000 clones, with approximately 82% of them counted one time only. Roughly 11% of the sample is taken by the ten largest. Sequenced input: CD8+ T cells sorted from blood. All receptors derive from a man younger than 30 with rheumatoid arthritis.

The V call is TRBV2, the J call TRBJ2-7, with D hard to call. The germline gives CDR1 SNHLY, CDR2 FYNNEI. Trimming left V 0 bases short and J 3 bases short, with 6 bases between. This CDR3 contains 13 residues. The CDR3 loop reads CASSEALSYEQYF. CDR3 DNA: TGTGCCAGCAGTGAAGCGCTCAGCTACGAGCAGTACTTC.

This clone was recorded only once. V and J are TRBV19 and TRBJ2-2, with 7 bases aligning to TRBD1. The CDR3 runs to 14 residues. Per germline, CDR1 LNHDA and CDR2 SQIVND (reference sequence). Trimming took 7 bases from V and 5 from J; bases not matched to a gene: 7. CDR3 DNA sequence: TGTGCCAGTAAACGCGACAGGGATACCGGGGAGCTGTTTTTT. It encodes CASKRDRDTGELFF.

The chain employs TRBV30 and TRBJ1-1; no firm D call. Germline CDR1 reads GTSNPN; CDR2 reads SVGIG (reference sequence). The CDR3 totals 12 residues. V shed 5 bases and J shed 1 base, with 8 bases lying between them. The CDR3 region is CAWGLPNTEAFF. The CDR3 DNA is TGTGCCTGGGGACTTCCGAACACTGAAGCTTTCTTT. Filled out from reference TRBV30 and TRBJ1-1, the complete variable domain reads SQTIHQWPATLVQPVGSPLSLECTVEGTSNPNLYWYRQAAGRGLQLLFYSVGIGQISSEVPQNLSASRPQDRQFILSSKKLLLSDSGFYLCAWGLPNTEAFFGQGTRLTVV.

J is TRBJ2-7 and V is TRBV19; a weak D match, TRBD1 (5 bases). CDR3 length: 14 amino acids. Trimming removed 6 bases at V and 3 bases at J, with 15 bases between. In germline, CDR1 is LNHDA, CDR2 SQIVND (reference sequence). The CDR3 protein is CASSPQGFYYEQYF. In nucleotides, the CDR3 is TGTGCCAGTAGCCCCCAGGGATTTTACTACGAGCAGTACTTC.

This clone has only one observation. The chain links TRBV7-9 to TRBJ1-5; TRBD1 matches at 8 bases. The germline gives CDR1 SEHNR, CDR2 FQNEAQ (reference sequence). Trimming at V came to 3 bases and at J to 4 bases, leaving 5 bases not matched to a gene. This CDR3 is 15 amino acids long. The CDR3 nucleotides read TGTGCCAGCAGCTTGTCCGGGACAGGTAATCAGCCCCAGCATTTT. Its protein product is CASSLSGTGNQPQHF.

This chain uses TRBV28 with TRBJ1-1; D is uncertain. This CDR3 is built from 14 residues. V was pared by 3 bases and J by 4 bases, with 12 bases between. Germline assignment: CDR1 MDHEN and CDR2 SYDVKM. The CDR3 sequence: CASSFRGMSTEAFF. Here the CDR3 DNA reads TGTGCCAGCAGTTTTCGGGGTATGAGCACTGAAGCTTTCTTT.

The CDR3 DNA follows: TGTGCCAGCAGCAAAGGACAGGGGAACACTGAAGCTTTCTTT. It yields the protein CASSKGQGNTEAFF. This rearrangement joins TRBV21-1 to TRBJ1-1; the table calls TRBD1, which could not be checked here. TRBV21-1 is marked as a pseudogene. CDR3 size: 14 residues.

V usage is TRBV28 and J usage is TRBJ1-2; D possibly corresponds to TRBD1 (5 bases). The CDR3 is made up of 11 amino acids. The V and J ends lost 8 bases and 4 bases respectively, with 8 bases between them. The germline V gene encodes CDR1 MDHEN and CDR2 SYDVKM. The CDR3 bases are TGTGCCAGCTCCGGGGCCTATGGCTACACCTTC. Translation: CASSGAYGYTF.

The CDR3 bases are TGTGCCAGCAGTTTTGCCCAATACGAGCAGTACTTC. It is translated as CASSFAQYEQYF. The chain has TRBV28 and TRBJ2-7; D call uncertain. The V end was cut by 3 bases, the J end by 4 bases, with 7 bases between. The germline V gene has CDR1 MDHEN and CDR2 SYDVKM. CDR3 length: 12 amino acids.

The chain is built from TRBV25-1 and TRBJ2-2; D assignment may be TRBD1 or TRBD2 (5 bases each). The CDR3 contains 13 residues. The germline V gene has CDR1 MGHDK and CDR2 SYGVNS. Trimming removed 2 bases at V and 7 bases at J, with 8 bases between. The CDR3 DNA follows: TGTGCCAGCAGTGAACAGGGAGTCGGGGAGCTGTTTTTT. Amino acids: CASSEQGVGELFF.

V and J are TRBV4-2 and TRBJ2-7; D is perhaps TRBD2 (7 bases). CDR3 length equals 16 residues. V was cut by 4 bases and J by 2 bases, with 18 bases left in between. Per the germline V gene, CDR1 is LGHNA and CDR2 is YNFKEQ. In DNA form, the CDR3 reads TGTGCCAGCAGCCCTAGGGGCGGGGGCCTAGCCTACGAGCAGTACTTC. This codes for CASSPRGGGLAYEQYF.

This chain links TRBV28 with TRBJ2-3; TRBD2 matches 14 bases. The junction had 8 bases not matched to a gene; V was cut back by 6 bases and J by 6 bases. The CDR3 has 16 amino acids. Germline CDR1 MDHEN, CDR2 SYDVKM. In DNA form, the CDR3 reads TGTGCCAGCAGCTCGGGACTAGCGGGGGAGGGTGATACGCAGTATTTT. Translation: CASSSGLAGEGDTQYF. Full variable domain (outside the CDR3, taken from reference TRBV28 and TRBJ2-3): DVKVTQSSRYLVKRTGEKVFLECVQDMDHENMFWYRQDPGLGLRLIYFSYDVKMKEKGDIPEGYSVSREKKERFSLILESASTNQTSMYLCASSSGLAGEGDTQYFGPGTRLTVL.

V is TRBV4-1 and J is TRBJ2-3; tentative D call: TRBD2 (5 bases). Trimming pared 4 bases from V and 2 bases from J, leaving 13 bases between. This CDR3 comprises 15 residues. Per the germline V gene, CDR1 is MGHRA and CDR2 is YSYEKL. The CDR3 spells CASSPQVGLTDTQYF. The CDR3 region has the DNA TGCGCCAGCAGCCCACAAGTAGGACTCACAGATACGCAGTATTTT.

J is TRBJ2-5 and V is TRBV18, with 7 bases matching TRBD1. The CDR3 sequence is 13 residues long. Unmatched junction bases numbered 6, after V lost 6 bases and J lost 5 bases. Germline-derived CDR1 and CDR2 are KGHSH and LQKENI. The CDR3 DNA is TGTGCCAGCTCCCTAGGGGGCCGGGAGACCCAGTACTTC. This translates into CASSLGGRETQYF.

The CDR3 nucleotides are TGTGCCAGCAGCTTCTCGGGTGGCTACGTTCAGGGGGCAGATTATGGCTACACCTTC. This sequence encodes CASSFSGGYVQGADYGYTF. The chain is built from TRBV7-9 and TRBJ1-2; 8 nucleotides match TRBD1. CDR1 and CDR2 from the germline V gene are SEHNR and FQNEAQ (reference sequence). J was trimmed by 5 bases and V by 3 bases; bases with no gene match: 20. This CDR3 contains 19 residues. Based on the CDR3 plus reference TRBV7-9 and TRBJ1-2, the full variable domain is DTGVSQNPRHKITKRGQNVTFRCDPISEHNRLYWYRQTLGQGPEFLTYFQNEAQLEKSRLLSDRFSAERPKGSFSTLEIQRTEQGDSAMYLCASSFSGGYVQGADYGYTFGSGTRLTVV.

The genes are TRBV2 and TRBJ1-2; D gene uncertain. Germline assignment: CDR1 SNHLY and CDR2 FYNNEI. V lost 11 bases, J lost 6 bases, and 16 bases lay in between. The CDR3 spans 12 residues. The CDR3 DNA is TGTGCCCGTAACACCCACGGGCATGGCTACACCTTC. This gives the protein CARNTHGHGYTF.

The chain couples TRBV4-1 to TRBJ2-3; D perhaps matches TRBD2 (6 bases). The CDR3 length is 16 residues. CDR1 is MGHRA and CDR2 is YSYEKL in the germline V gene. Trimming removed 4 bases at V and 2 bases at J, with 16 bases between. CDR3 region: CASSPIGSGPTDTQYF. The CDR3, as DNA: TGCGCCAGCAGCCCAATCGGGAGCGGCCCCACAGATACGCAGTATTTT.

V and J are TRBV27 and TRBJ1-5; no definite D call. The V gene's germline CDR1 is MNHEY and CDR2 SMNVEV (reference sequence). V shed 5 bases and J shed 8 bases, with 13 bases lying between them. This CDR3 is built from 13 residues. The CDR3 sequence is CASSGNFGKPQHF. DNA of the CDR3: TGTGCCAGCAGTGGAAATTTCGGGAAGCCCCAGCATTTT.

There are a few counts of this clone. The CDR3 sequence is CASSQGQGANYEQYF. The CDR3 DNA sequence: TGTGCCAGCAGCCAAGGACAGGGGGCGAACTACGAGCAGTACTTC. The chain has TRBV4-2 and TRBJ2-7, with TRBD1 identical over 10 bases. Germline CDR1 LGHNA, CDR2 YNFKEQ. This CDR3 spans 15 amino acids. Germline trimming cut 1 base from V and 3 bases from J; bases unmatched to any gene: 3.

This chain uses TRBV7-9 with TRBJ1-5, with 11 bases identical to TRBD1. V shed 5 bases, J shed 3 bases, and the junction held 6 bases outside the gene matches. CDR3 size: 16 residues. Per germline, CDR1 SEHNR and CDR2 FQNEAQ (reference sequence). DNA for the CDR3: TGTGCCAGCAGCCCTGGACAGGGGGCGAACAATCAGCCCCAGCATTTT. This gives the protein CASSPGQGANNQPQHF.

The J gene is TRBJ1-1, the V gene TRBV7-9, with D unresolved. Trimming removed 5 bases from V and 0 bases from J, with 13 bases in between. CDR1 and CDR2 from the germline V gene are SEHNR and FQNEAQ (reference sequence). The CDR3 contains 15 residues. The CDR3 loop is CASSQILGVNTEAFF. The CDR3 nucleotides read TGTGCCAGCAGCCAGATACTGGGCGTGAACACTGAAGCTTTCTTT.